The clone carrying this T cell receptor beta chain was recorded many times. The antigen remains unidentified. A second about 6 to 12 cycle PCR used barcoded and J-beta primers. In TCRdb, the 5' RACE reads were re-called with MiXCR into one record per CDR3 protein. Among about 620,000 distinct CDR3 sequences, 52% were seen once, and the ten largest hold 13%. The sample comes from a study of blood T cells in healthy people across ages. V shed 4 bases, J shed 0 bases, and the junction held 6 bases outside the gene matches. The CDR3 contains 15 residues. CDR1 and CDR2 from the germline V gene are SGHRS and YFSETQ. The donors, healthy Caucasians from Russia, were aged roughly 6 to 90. General observations from the study: There was no known CMV status for donors, so expanded clonotype changes were possibly confounded.

The sequenced material came from blood. This TCR came from a woman older than 75 in good health. This sequence joins TRBV5-1 and TRBJ2-5, with 7 nucleotides matching TRBD1. The CDR3 DNA reads TGCGCCAGCAGCCTAGGACAGGTCTACCAAGAGACCCAGTACTTC. It codes for CASSLGQVYQETQYF.